These 8 T cell receptor beta chains were sequenced from one sample in a study of blood T cell repertoires in COVID-19. TCRdb's copy holds only in-frame clones and misses some; the assay was immunoSEQ multiplex PCR. The sample consists of 250,000 or so clones, about 89% of them appearing once. Material: PBMCs or T cells enriched from blood (not recorded which). These receptors were obtained from a man in his forties who had recovered from COVID-19.

This chain connects TRBV7-3 to TRBJ1-1; the D gene is possibly TRBD1 (5 bases). Trimming took off 1 base at V and 4 bases at J, with 10 bases between the two ends. This CDR3 spans 14 amino acids. Looked up from germline, CDR1 is SGHTA and CDR2 is FQGTGA. The CDR3 protein is CASSLMGGSTEAFF. The CDR3 coding sequence is TGTGCCAGCAGCTTAATGGGGGGGTCCACTGAAGCTTTCTTT.

The chain links TRBV6-1 to TRBJ2-3, with 10 nucleotides matching TRBD1. V dropped 2 bases and J dropped 1; count of bases not matched to a gene: 3. CDR1 is MNHNS and CDR2 is SASEGT in the germline V gene. The CDR3 covers 16 residues. This CDR3 reads CASSERGTGGTDTQYF. In nucleotides, the CDR3 is TGTGCCAGCAGTGAACGGGGGACAGGGGGCACAGATACGCAGTATTTT.

The sample holds a few counts of this clone. The rearrangement uses TRBV5-4 and TRBJ2-1, with 11 bases aligning to TRBD1. V gave up 3 bases and J gave up 3 bases; unmatched junction bases: 2. Per germline, CDR1 SGHNT and CDR2 YYREEE (reference sequence). The CDR3 totals 15 residues. CDR3 sequence (DNA): TGTGCCAGCAGCTCCGGGACAGGGGGCTACAATGAGCAGTTCTTC. It specifies CASSSGTGGYNEQFF.

The rearrangement links TRBV6-5 to TRBJ1-2; D is uncertain. Trimming left V 2 bases short and J 7 bases short, with 14 bases between. CDR1 is MNHEY, CDR2 SVGAGI, per germline. This CDR3 comprises 14 residues. The CDR3 region is CASSYDVSRSGYTF. In nucleotides, the CDR3 is TGTGCCAGCAGTTACGACGTGTCAAGGAGTGGCTACACCTTC.

The CDR3 nucleotides are TGTGCCAGTAGTAGCACAGGGGGCAATCAGCCCCAGCATTTT. This sequence encodes CASSSTGGNQPQHF. The V gene is TRBV19, the J gene TRBJ1-5; TRBD1 agrees at 7 bases. The germline V gene encodes CDR1 LNHDA and CDR2 SQIVND (reference sequence). V gave up 4 bases and J gave up 2 bases; unmatched junction bases: 2. The CDR3 consists of 14 residues.

This chain connects TRBV5-1 to TRBJ2-2; 10 bases line up with TRBD2. The CDR3 loop spans 17 amino acids. Trimming cost V 2 bases and J 1 base; bases outside gene matches: 5. The germline CDR1 and CDR2 sequences are SGHRS and YFSETQ. CDR3 sequence reads: CASSLISGGKNTGELFF. CDR3 nucleotide sequence: TGCGCCAGCAGCTTAATTAGCGGGGGGAAGAACACCGGGGAGCTGTTTTTT.

This clone is a singleton in its sample. The chain recombines TRBV10-3 with TRBJ2-1; TRBD1 might be the D (5 bases). Germline V lookup: CDR1 ENHRY, CDR2 SYGVKD. V shed 4 bases and J shed 3 bases, with 16 bases lying between them. The CDR3 consists of 16 residues. This CDR3 is CAISVQDTQLYNEQFF. CDR3 nucleotide sequence: TGTGCCATCAGTGTTCAGGACACGCAACTCTACAATGAGCAGTTCTTC.

The rearrangement uses TRBV6-2 or TRBV6-3 and TRBJ2-1, with D possibly matching TRBD2 (7 bases). The CDR3 is made up of 17 amino acids. V lost 3 bases to trimming and J lost 4 bases, with 19 bases between them. Germline-derived CDR1 and CDR2 are MNHEY and SVGEGT. CDR3 sequence reads: CASSYRVGASGYNEQFF. CDR3 bases: TGTGCCAGCAGTTATAGGGTGGGGGCTAGCGGTTACAATGAGCAGTTCTTC.